In its sample, the clone carrying this TCR beta chain was seen once. Germline lookup yields CDR1 LGHNA and CDR2 YSLEER. The CDR3 covers 13 residues. Trimming left V 0 bases short and J 6 bases short, with 8 bases between. Recruits, aged about 18 to 89 years, lived in under 25 US areas. The record originates from a study of blood T cell repertoires in COVID-19. Data came from immunoSEQ multiplex PCR; TCRdb stores just in-frame clones and leaves some out. The sample lists 200,000 to 250,000 clones; roughly 85% were seen once. Source material: PBMCs or T cells enriched from blood (not recorded which). The rearrangement joins TRBV4-3 to TRBJ1-2; D gene uncertain. This TCR came from a woman aged 45-65 years with acute COVID-19. The CDR3 sequence is CASSQDWSDGYTF. CDR3 nucleotides: TGCGCCAGCAGCCAAGATTGGAGTGATGGCTACACCTTC.